This T cell receptor (beta chain) was profiled in a study of control samples from healthy donors and cancer patients. This CDR3 is 16 amino acids long. Germline values: CDR1 MNHEY, CDR2 SVGEGT. The V and J ends lost 5 bases and 6 bases, in that order; junction bases with no gene match: 12. Libraries were prepared by immunoSEQ multiplex PCR; TCRdb keeps only in-frame clonotypes and omits some of them. The sample has approximately 40,000 clones, about 94% seen once; the top ten hold around 4%. The chain is built from TRBV6-2 or TRBV6-3 and TRBJ1-4; 7 nucleotides match TRBD1. Input material: blood. The sequence derives from a woman between 50 and 59 years old in good health. The CDR3 loop is CASSQTLTGFDEKLFF. CDR3 nucleotide sequence: TGTGCCAGCAGTCAGACCTTGACAGGGTTTGATGAAAAACTGTTTTTT.